What follows are 22 T cell receptor beta chains derived from one specimen sequenced in a study of CD8 T cells in Susac syndrome. The RNA, about 0.5 to 1 ug, was put through reverse transcription using random hexamers. TCRdb re-called the immunoSEQ multiplex PCR reads with MiXCR, one entry per CDR3 protein. The table has about 140,000 distinct CDR3 sequences, around 95% seen once. Sequenced sample: CD4+ T cells from PBMCs. The receptors here all came from a human donor with Susac syndrome.

The gene calls are TRBV3-1 and TRBJ2-1; the D is unclear. Trimming stripped 4 bases from V and 4 bases from J, with 11 bases between. From germline, CDR1 is LGHDT and CDR2 YNNKEL (reference sequence). This CDR3 is 14 amino acids long. This chain's CDR3 is CASSPGSKYNEQFF. The CDR3 coding sequence is TGTGCCAGCAGCCCGGGTAGCAAGTACAATGAGCAGTTCTTC.

J is TRBJ2-3 and V is TRBV29-1; 8 bases map to TRBD1. V gave up 4 bases and J gave up 1 base; unmatched junction bases: 10. The CDR3 sequence is 16 residues long. In germline, CDR1 is SQVTM, CDR2 ANQGSEA. The CDR3 region is CSVALVDRGGTDTQYF. The DNA for the CDR3 is TGCAGCGTTGCCCTGGTTGACAGGGGAGGCACAGATACGCAGTATTTT.

The genes are TRBV6-1 and TRBJ2-3, with D possibly being TRBD1 or TRBD2 (6 bases each). The CDR3 is 14 amino acids. V was cut by 3 bases and J by 6 bases, with 13 bases left in between. Germline assignment: CDR1 MNHNS and CDR2 SASEGT. The CDR3 here is CASSDRGPTDTQYF. The CDR3 DNA follows: TGTGCCAGCAGTGATCGGGGGCCGACGGATACGCAGTATTTT.

The chain carries TRBV7-8 and TRBJ2-7; D possibly corresponds to TRBD2 (7 bases). This CDR3 has 15 amino acids. The germline gives CDR1 SGHVS, CDR2 FQNEAQ. Trimming left V 5 bases short and J 8 bases short, with 22 bases between. The CDR3 spells CASSQRTGPRGQQYF. The CDR3 nucleotides are TGTGCCAGCAGCCAGCGCACGGGGCCGCGGGGGCAGCAGTACTTC.

The rearrangement joins TRBV4-2 to TRBJ2-5, with D tentatively TRBD1 (6 bases). V lost 4 bases and J 5 bases, leaving 17 bases between the germline ends. Germline CDR1 reads LGHNA; CDR2 reads YNFKEQ. This CDR3 region has 15 residues. The CDR3 protein is CASSPGPTGRETQYF. CDR3 DNA sequence: TGTGCCAGCAGCCCCGGCCCGACAGGCAGGGAGACCCAGTACTTC.

The chain is built from TRBV20-1 and TRBJ2-1; TRBD2 is a possible D gene (5 bases). Germline-derived CDR1 and CDR2 are DFQATT and SNEGSKA (reference sequence). The CDR3 is made up of 15 amino acids. Trimming took off 5 bases at V and 1 base at J, with 15 bases between the two ends. The CDR3 DNA reads as TGCAGTGCTTCGACTCTAGCTCGGTCCTACAATGAGCAGTTCTTC. Translated: CSASTLARSYNEQFF.

The gene calls are TRBV30 and TRBJ2-5, with 11 positions matching TRBD2. CDR3 length: 16 amino acids. Germline-derived CDR1 and CDR2 are GTSNPN and SVGIG (reference sequence). With V trimmed by 0 bases and J by 1 base, 4 bases remained unmatched. The CDR3 spells CAWSVVGTSGQETQYF. CDR3 DNA sequence: TGTGCCTGGAGTGTAGTGGGGACTAGCGGCCAAGAGACCCAGTACTTC.

V and J are TRBV18 and TRBJ2-7; D might be TRBD1 (5 bases). This CDR3 is built from 13 residues. Germline V gene lookup returns CDR1 KGHSH and CDR2 LQKENI. V gave up 0 bases and J gave up 3 bases, with 6 bases separating them. CDR3 in DNA: TGTGCCAGCTCACCACCAGGGGACTACGAGCAGTACTTC. Protein product: CASSPPGDYEQYF.

The CDR3 protein is CATSREPPTGTDTQYF. The CDR3 bases are TGTGCCACCAGCAGAGAGCCCCCGACAGGGACAGATACGCAGTATTTT. V is TRBV15 and J is TRBJ2-3; 7 nucleotides agree with TRBD1. The germline CDR1 and CDR2 sequences are LNHNV and YYDKDF (reference sequence). CDR3 length: 16 amino acids. V lost 0 bases, J lost 3 bases, and 6 bases stayed unmatched. The full variable domain, rest sourced from reference TRBV15 and TRBJ2-3, is DAMVIQNPRYQVTQFGKPVTLSCSQTLNHNVMYWYQQKSSQAPKLLFHYYDKDFNNEADTPDNFQSRRPNTSFCFLDIRSPGLGDTAMYLCATSREPPTGTDTQYFGPGTRLTVL.

V is TRBV18 and J is TRBJ2-3; D not certain. Trimming removed 2 bases from V and 0 bases from J, with 15 bases in between. From germline, CDR1 is KGHSH and CDR2 LQKENI. The CDR3 sequence is 17 residues long. The CDR3 bases are TGTGCCAGCTCACCAGCGCGTCAGGCAGGAAGCACAGATACGCAGTATTTT. Translation: CASSPARQAGSTDTQYF.

The V call is TRBV27, the J call TRBJ2-4; the D gene is possibly TRBD1 (6 bases). The germline CDR1 and CDR2 sequences are MNHEY and SMNVEV (reference sequence). The CDR3 is made up of 16 amino acids. Trimming cost V 5 bases and J 1 base, with 15 bases left between them. CDR3 protein: CASSLTGRAAKNIQYF. DNA of the CDR3: TGTGCCAGCAGTCTCACAGGGAGAGCGGCCAAAAACATTCAGTACTTC.

This clonotype was observed once. The chain recombines TRBV7-6 with TRBJ1-2; D gene uncertain. The CDR3 has 14 amino acids. Per germline, CDR1 SGHVS and CDR2 FNYEAQ. V lost 1 base, J lost 8 bases, and 14 bases lay in between. CDR3 DNA: TGTGCCAGCAGCTTAGACCCGGGCGGCCAGGGCTACACCTTC. Amino acid sequence: CASSLDPGGQGYTF.

This clonotype has a single count. V usage is TRBV20-1 and J usage is TRBJ2-1; D uncertain. CDR3 length: 11 amino acids. Per germline, CDR1 DFQATT and CDR2 SNEGSKA (reference sequence). V was shortened by 6 bases and J by 7 bases, with 10 bases between the two germline ends. This CDR3 reads CSAAPENEQFF. The CDR3 DNA is TGCAGTGCCGCTCCTGAGAATGAGCAGTTCTTC.

The chain is built from TRBV29-1 and TRBJ1-2; possibly TRBD1 for D (6 bases). Trimming removed 6 bases at V and 2 bases at J, with 16 bases between. There are 14 residues in the CDR3. Germline V CDR1 and CDR2: SQVTM, ANQGSEA. The CDR3 loop reads CSVVRGAFNYGYTF. CDR3 in DNA: TGCAGCGTCGTCCGGGGGGCATTCAACTATGGCTACACCTTC.

The J gene is TRBJ1-2, the V gene TRBV29-1; no clear D gene. Germline CDR1 is SQVTM and CDR2 is ANQGSEA. The length of the CDR3 is 13 residues. Trimming shortened V by 3 bases and J by 4 bases, and 12 bases separated the two germline ends. CDR3 sequence reads: CSVEYVAGYGYTF. The DNA of the CDR3 is TGCAGCGTTGAGTACGTGGCCGGCTATGGCTACACCTTC.

The chain combines TRBV15 with TRBJ2-5; D remains ambiguous. The germline V gene encodes CDR1 LNHNV and CDR2 YYDKDF (reference sequence). V lost 1 base to trimming and J lost 3 bases, with 9 bases between them. The CDR3 length is 14 residues. The CDR3 loop reads CATSRGRMEETQYF. CDR3 DNA sequence: TGTGCCACCAGCAGAGGACGAATGGAAGAGACCCAGTACTTC. The variable domain in full, completed from reference TRBV15 and TRBJ2-5, reads DAMVIQNPRYQVTQFGKPVTLSCSQTLNHNVMYWYQQKSSQAPKLLFHYYDKDFNNEADTPDNFQSRRPNTSFCFLDIRSPGLGDTAMYLCATSRGRMEETQYFGPGTRLLVL.

CDR3 amino acids: CAWSVGGAGYEQYF. In nucleotides, the CDR3 is TGTGCCTGGAGTGTTGGGGGCGCGGGGTACGAGCAGTACTTC. The chain uses TRBV30 and TRBJ2-7; the D call may be TRBD1 or TRBD2 (6 bases each). V shed 0 bases and J shed 4 bases, with 13 bases lying between them. The CDR3 has 14 amino acids. Per germline, CDR1 GTSNPN and CDR2 SVGIG (reference sequence).

The chain has TRBV4-2 and TRBJ2-7; the D gene is possibly TRBD1 (6 bases). The CDR3 covers 14 residues. Trimming removed 0 bases from V and 5 bases from J, with 11 bases in between. In germline, CDR1 is LGHNA, CDR2 YNFKEQ. The CDR3 bases are TGTGCCAGCAGCCAAGAGGACAGTAACGACGAGCAGTACTTC. This gives the protein CASSQEDSNDEQYF.

V and J are TRBV30 and TRBJ2-7; 9 bases agree with TRBD1. V was clipped by 2 bases and J by 6 bases; unmatched bases: 14. The CDR3 runs to 16 residues. The germline V gene encodes CDR1 GTSNPN and CDR2 SVGIG (reference sequence). This CDR3 is CAWSTSSRDRASEQYF. The CDR3 DNA is TGTGCCTGGAGTACCTCCTCTCGGGACAGGGCGTCCGAGCAGTACTTC.

The J gene is TRBJ2-2, the V gene TRBV4-2; no definite D call. With 0 bases removed from V and 0 bases from J, the gap between germline ends came to 11 bases. This CDR3 is 17 amino acids long. Per the germline V gene, CDR1 is LGHNA and CDR2 is YNFKEQ. The CDR3 reads CASSQDNAVTNTGELFF. The CDR3 nucleotides are TGTGCCAGCAGCCAAGATAACGCGGTAACGAACACCGGGGAGCTGTTTTTT.

The chain has TRBV19 and TRBJ2-2; 9 positions match TRBD1. CDR1 and CDR2 (germline): LNHDA, SQIVND (reference sequence). The CDR3 consists of 18 residues. V trimming: 7 bases; J trimming: 0 bases; junction bases outside the gene matches: 12. CDR3 nucleotide sequence: TGTGCCAGTACCCACAGGGGGCGCCTCGTCCCGAACACCGGGGAGCTGTTTTTT. Translation: CASTHRGRLVPNTGELFF. The full variable domain, its missing parts supplied by reference TRBV19 and TRBJ2-2, is DGGITQSPKYLFRKEGQNVTLSCEQNLNHDAMYWYRQDPGQGLRLIYYSQIVNDFQKGDIAEGYSVSREKKESFPLTVTSAQKNPTAFYLCASTHRGRLVPNTGELFFGEGSRLTVL.

The rearrangement uses TRBV5-1 and TRBJ2-6, with D possibly matching TRBD2 (5 bases). V dropped 0 bases and J dropped 1 base, with 8 bases sitting between them. Germline CDR1 reads SGHRS; CDR2 reads YFSETQ. The CDR3 spans 16 residues. The CDR3 DNA reads as TGCGCCAGCAGCTTGGATCCGGGATCTGGGGCCAACGTCCTGACTTTC. Translation: CASSLDPGSGANVLTF.